This T cell receptor beta chain originates from a study of CXCR3-negative and CXCR3-positive naive CD8 T cells. Study in general: Per-library TRB read counts averaged about 1.5 +/- 0.3 million, adding up to about 140 million in total. Findings and caveats of the study: Memory, not naive, CXCR3-negative and CXCR3-positive cells differed in TRBV-TRBJ usage.

Every individual CD8+ T cell subset underwent sorting in triplicate at more than 250,000 cells apiece. This CDR3 comprises 12 residues. Germline V CDR1 and CDR2: MDHEN, SYDVKM. A note on this clonotype: Its specificity is unknown.

TRB cDNA libraries were made by UMI-labeled 5' RACE. From the 5' RACE reads, TCRdb lists one entry per CDR3 protein and no DNA. The table lists over 100,000 distinct CDR3 sequences. V usage is TRBV28 and J usage is TRBJ2-1; TCRdb's D call, TRBD1, is unchecked because there is no DNA. The receptor's source is a human donor in good health. Some clones in this sample may be carry-over from other donors' samples. Sequencing was done on a sample of naive CXCR3- CD8+ T cells from blood. Subset indicated: CD45RO-CCR7+CD27+CD95- naive CD8+ T cells lacking CXCR3 (TNR3-). CDR3 sequence: CATSPGYNEQFF.